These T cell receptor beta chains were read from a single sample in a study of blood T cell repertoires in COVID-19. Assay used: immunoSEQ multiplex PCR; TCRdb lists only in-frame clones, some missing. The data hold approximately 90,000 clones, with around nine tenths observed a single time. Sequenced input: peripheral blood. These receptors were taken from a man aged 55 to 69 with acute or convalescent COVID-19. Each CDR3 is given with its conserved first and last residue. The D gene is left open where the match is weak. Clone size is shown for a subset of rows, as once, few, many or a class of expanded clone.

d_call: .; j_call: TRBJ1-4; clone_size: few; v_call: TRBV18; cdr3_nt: TGTGCCAGCACCCACGAAGGAGCAACTAATGAAAAACTGTTTTTT; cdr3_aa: CASTHEGATNEKLFF
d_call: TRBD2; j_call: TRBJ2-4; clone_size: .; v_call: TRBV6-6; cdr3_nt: TGTGCCAGCAGAAGGATCGGGACTAGTCACCCAAACATTCAGTACTTC; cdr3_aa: CASRRIGTSHPNIQYF
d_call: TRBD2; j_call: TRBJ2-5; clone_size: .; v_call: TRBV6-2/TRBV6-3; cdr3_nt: TGTGCCAGCAGTTATACGGCGGGGGGGCACGAGACCCAGTACTTC; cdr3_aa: CASSYTAGGHETQYF
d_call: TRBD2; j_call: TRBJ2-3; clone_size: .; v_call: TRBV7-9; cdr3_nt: TGTGCCAGCAGCCTTAGCGGGACTTCCGAACATTTT; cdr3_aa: CASSLSGTSEHF
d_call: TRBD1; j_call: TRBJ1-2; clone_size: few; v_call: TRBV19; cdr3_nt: TGTGCCAGTAGTGGACCGGACAGGCTTGGCTACACCTTC; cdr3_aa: CASSGPDRLGYTF
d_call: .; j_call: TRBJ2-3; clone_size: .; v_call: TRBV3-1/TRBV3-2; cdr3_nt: TGTGCCAGCGCCGACTGGAAGGTGGCAGATACGCAGTATTTT; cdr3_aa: CASADWKVADTQYF
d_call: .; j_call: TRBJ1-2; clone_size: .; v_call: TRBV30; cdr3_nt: TGTGCCTGGAGTGTTAAGGGGCGAGGCTACACCTTC; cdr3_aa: CAWSVKGRGYTF
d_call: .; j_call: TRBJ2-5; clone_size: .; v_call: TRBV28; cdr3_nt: TGTGCCAGCACCACTCAGGGGGAGACCCAGTACTTC; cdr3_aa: CASTTQGETQYF
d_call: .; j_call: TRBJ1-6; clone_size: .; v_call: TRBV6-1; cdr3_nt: TGTGCCAGCAGTGAAGCGAGCGGGGGCGCGGTTCAGAATTCACCCCTCCACTTT; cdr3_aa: CASSEASGGAVQNSPLHF
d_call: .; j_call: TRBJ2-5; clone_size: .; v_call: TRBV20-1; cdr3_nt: TGCAGTGCTAGTCATCTTGAGGAGACCCAGTACTTC; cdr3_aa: CSASHLEETQYF
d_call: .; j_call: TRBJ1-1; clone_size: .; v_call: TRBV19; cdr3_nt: TGTGCCAGTAGTATATCCGCAGTGAACACTGAAGCTTTCTTT; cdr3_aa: CASSISAVNTEAFF